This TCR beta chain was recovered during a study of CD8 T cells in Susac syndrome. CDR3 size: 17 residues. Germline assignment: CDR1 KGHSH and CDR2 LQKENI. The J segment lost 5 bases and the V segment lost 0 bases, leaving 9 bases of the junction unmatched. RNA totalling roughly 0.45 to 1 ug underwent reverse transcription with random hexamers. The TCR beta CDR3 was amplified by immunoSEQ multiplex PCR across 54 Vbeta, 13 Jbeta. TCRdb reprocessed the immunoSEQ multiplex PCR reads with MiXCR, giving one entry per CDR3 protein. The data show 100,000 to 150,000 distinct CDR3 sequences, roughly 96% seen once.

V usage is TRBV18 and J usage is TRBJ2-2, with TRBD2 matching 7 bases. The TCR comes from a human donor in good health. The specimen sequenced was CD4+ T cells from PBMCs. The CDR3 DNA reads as TGTGCCAGCTCACCACCGGATAGCGCGGGAGTTACCGGGGAGCTGTTTTTT. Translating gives CASSPPDSAGVTGELFF.